These 23 T cell receptor beta chains were all obtained from the same sample, sequenced in a study of T cell responses to AZD1222 COVID-19 vaccine. Clones were read by immunoSEQ multiplex PCR, and TCRdb kept only the in-frame ones, dropping some. The profile covers 150,000 to 200,000 clones, with approximately 92% appearing a single time and over 9.5% taken by the ten largest. The sample here was peripheral blood, taken on day 0 of AZD1222 vaccination. All receptors come from an adult in good health.

This chain connects TRBV2 to TRBJ2-7; 8 nucleotides agree with TRBD2. This CDR3 contains 14 residues. Germline V gene sequence: CDR1 SNHLY, CDR2 FYNNEI. J lost 7 bases, V lost 8 bases, and 13 bases had no gene match. CDR3 sequence reads: CASGPGTRAAEQYF. CDR3 nucleotides: TGTGCCAGCGGCCCCGGGACTAGGGCCGCTGAGCAGTACTTC.

This clone was observed a few times. This chain uses TRBV19 with TRBJ1-1; no clear D gene. The V end lost 1 base, the J end lost 1 base, and 4 bases lay between the germline ends. CDR1 and CDR2 (germline): LNHDA, SQIVND (reference sequence). The CDR3 runs 13 residues. CDR3 region: CASSIGPNTEAFF. CDR3 DNA sequence: TGTGCCAGTAGTATAGGTCCGAACACTGAAGCTTTCTTT.

The chain combines TRBV27 with TRBJ2-7; D is uncertain. There are 13 residues in the CDR3. Germline values: CDR1 MNHEY, CDR2 SMNVEV (reference sequence). Trimming removed 3 bases at V and 1 base at J, with 7 bases between. This CDR3 reads CASSLRGSYEQYV. The CDR3 DNA sequence: TGTGCCAGCAGTTTGAGAGGATCCTACGAGCAGTACGTC.

This chain connects TRBV6-1 to TRBJ1-2, with a weak D call TRBD1 (5 bases). V dropped 3 bases and J dropped 0 bases, with 11 bases sitting between them. This CDR3 has 15 residues. Germline V lookup: CDR1 MNHNS, CDR2 SASEGT. In nucleotides, the CDR3 is TGTGCCAGCAGTGACCCGGGGGGGACTAACTATGGCTACACCTTC. This sequence encodes CASSDPGGTNYGYTF.

V gene TRBV7-8 combines with J gene TRBJ1-3, with D maybe TRBD1 (5 bases). This CDR3 spans 13 amino acids. V lost 3 bases and J lost 3, with 6 bases in between. Germline V lookup: CDR1 SGHVS, CDR2 FQNEAQ. This CDR3 is CASSFDSGNTIYF. The CDR3 nucleotides read TGTGCCAGCAGCTTTGACAGTGGAAACACCATATATTTT.

This clone was detected a few times. The chain couples TRBV6-4 to TRBJ2-2, with a tentative D call TRBD1 (6 bases). Germline CDR1 is MRHNA and CDR2 is SNTAGT. This CDR3 contains 14 residues. Trimming cost V 4 bases and J 4 bases, with 10 bases left between them. The CDR3 region is CASSVTGSTGELFF. The DNA of the CDR3 is TGTGCCAGCAGTGTAACAGGGTCCACCGGGGAGCTGTTTTTT.

V is TRBV18 and J is TRBJ1-1, with D possibly TRBD1 on 6 matching bases. CDR1 and CDR2 (germline): KGHSH, LQKENI. Trimming took off 2 bases at V and 5 bases at J, with 15 bases between the two ends. The CDR3 is 15 residues long. DNA of the CDR3: TGTGCCAGCTCACCAGAGGCGGGGGCAAGGACTGAAGCTTTCTTT. Amino acid sequence: CASSPEAGARTEAFF.

The chain couples TRBV10-3 to TRBJ2-1; 7 bases line up with TRBD1. Trimming cost V 6 bases and J 7 bases; bases outside gene matches: 6. Germline CDR1 ENHRY, CDR2 SYGVKD. CDR3 length: 13 amino acids. For the CDR3, the DNA is TGTGCCATCAGAACCGACAGGGAGAATGAGCAGTTCTTC. This encodes CAIRTDRENEQFF.

The chain uses TRBV12-3 or TRBV12-4 and TRBJ1-2; 7 bases fit TRBD1. V dropped 7 bases and J dropped 7; count of bases not matched to a gene: 9. CDR3 length: 13 residues. The CDR3 loop reads CASTLTGIFGYTF. The CDR3 DNA reads TGTGCCAGCACCTTGACAGGGATTTTTGGCTACACCTTC.

V and J are TRBV4-1 and TRBJ2-3; 8 nucleotides line up with TRBD2. Germline V gives CDR1 MGHRA, CDR2 YSYEKL. The J segment lost 3 bases and the V segment lost 4 bases, leaving 6 bases of the junction unmatched. The CDR3 loop spans 15 amino acids. CDR3 sequence: CASSPIAGSTDTQYF. The CDR3 DNA reads as TGCGCCAGCAGCCCGATAGCGGGGAGTACAGATACGCAGTATTTT.

The chain combines TRBV6-5 with TRBJ1-3, with TRBD1 matching 10 bases. CDR1 is MNHEY and CDR2 is SVGAGI in the germline V gene. CDR3 length: 15 amino acids. The J segment lost 3 bases and the V segment lost 5 bases, leaving 4 bases of the junction unmatched. CDR3 in amino acids: CASSRDRGFGNTIYF. CDR3 DNA: TGTGCCAGCAGTCGGGACAGGGGCTTTGGAAACACCATATATTTT.

As DNA, the CDR3 is TGTGCCAGCAGCCCATCAGGACATGGCTACACCTTC. It translates to CASSPSGHGYTF. This chain joins TRBV7-9 and TRBJ1-2; no definite D call. The CDR3 totals 12 residues. The germline CDR1 and CDR2 sequences are SEHNR and FQNEAQ (reference sequence). V lost 5 bases and J lost 6, with 10 bases in between. Together with reference TRBV7-9 and TRBJ1-2, the CDR3 gives the full variable domain: DTGVSQNPRHKITKRGQNVTFRCDPISEHNRLYWYRQTLGQGPEFLTYFQNEAQLEKSRLLSDRFSAERPKGSFSTLEIQRTEQGDSAMYLCASSPSGHGYTFGSGTRLTVV.

The J gene is TRBJ2-1, the V gene TRBV6-5; TRBD2 matches 10 bases. Trimming at V came to 10 bases and at J to 4 bases, leaving 7 bases not matched to a gene. Germline lookup yields CDR1 MNHEY and CDR2 SVGAGI. This CDR3 is built from 14 residues. The chain's CDR3 is CATAGAGGYNEQFF. In nucleotides, the CDR3 is TGTGCCACCGCGGGAGCGGGAGGGTACAATGAGCAGTTCTTC.

This clone was seen only a few times. CDR3 in amino acids: CASSRGGLDTDTQYF. Here the CDR3 DNA reads TGTGCCAGCAGCCGCGGGGGCCTAGACACAGATACGCAGTATTTT. This chain joins TRBV6-4 and TRBJ2-3, with a possible D match to TRBD2 (7 bases). Between the trimmed V and J ends, which lost 6 bases and 2 bases, there was a span of 15 bases. Germline V gene lookup returns CDR1 MRHNA and CDR2 SNTAGT. The CDR3 is made up of 15 amino acids.

The V call is TRBV5-5, the J call TRBJ2-5; perhaps TRBD2 as D (7 bases). Between the trimmed V and J ends, which lost 0 bases and 2 bases, there was a span of 14 bases. Germline CDR1 and CDR2: SGHKS and YYEKEE (reference sequence). CDR3 size: 16 residues. The CDR3 reads CASSLAAGASQETQYF. The DNA for the CDR3 is TGTGCCAGCAGCTTGGCCGCGGGGGCATCACAAGAGACCCAGTACTTC.

The gene calls are TRBV10-3 and TRBJ1-5; D is unresolved. The CDR3 spans 16 residues. V was cut by 3 bases and J by 4 bases, with 16 bases left in between. CDR1 is ENHRY and CDR2 is SYGVKD in the germline V gene. CDR3 nucleotide sequence: TGTGCCATCAGTGACGGCGGCAGTATAGTGAATCAGCCCCAGCATTTT. Protein: CAISDGGSIVNQPQHF.

The chain uses TRBV12-3 or TRBV12-4 and TRBJ1-3; D is undetermined. V was trimmed by 5 bases and J by 7 bases, leaving 6 bases between them. The CDR3 extends over 11 amino acids. This CDR3 is CASSPRNTIYF. CDR3 DNA sequence: TGTGCCAGCAGTCCGCGGAACACCATATATTTT.

This clone occurred once. The J gene is TRBJ1-1, the V gene TRBV4-3; tentatively, D is TRBD1 (6 bases). The V gene lost 0 bases and the J gene lost 1 base, with 12 bases spanning the gap. The CDR3 runs to 16 residues. Germline loops: CDR1 LGHNA, CDR2 YSLEER. CDR3 coding DNA: TGCGCCAGCAGCCAAGAGGGGGGCGCGGGGAACACTGAAGCTTTCTTT. Translation gives CASSQEGGAGNTEAFF.

The sample holds a few counts of this clone. The J gene is TRBJ1-1, the V gene TRBV4-3; D not certain. Deletions cut 3 bases from V and 4 bases from J, with 24 bases between. Germline CDR1 and CDR2: LGHNA and YSLEER. CDR3 length: 18 residues. CDR3 protein: CASSHTTSHTASGTEAFF. CDR3 in DNA: TGCGCCAGCAGCCATACAACGTCTCACACGGCCTCGGGCACTGAAGCTTTCTTT.

The V gene is TRBV7-9, the J gene TRBJ1-1; D gene unclear. From germline, CDR1 is SEHNR and CDR2 FQNEAQ (reference sequence). There are 18 residues in the CDR3. Trimming took 2 bases from V and 1 from J, leaving 20 bases between them. The CDR3 DNA reads TGTGCCAGCAGCTTATCGCCCTTTCGGTGGGGAGGGAACACTGAAGCTTTCTTT. Its protein is CASSLSPFRWGGNTEAFF.

The chain couples TRBV12-5 to TRBJ2-2, with D possibly TRBD1 on 5 matching bases. The CDR3 loop spans 14 amino acids. V dropped 1 base and J dropped 2 bases, with 5 bases sitting between them. Germline CDR1 LGHNT, CDR2 FRNRAP. Here the CDR3 reads CASGLGGNTGELFF. The CDR3 DNA reads as TGTGCTAGTGGTTTGGGGGGCAACACCGGGGAGCTGTTTTTT.

The rearrangement joins TRBV9 to TRBJ1-1; no definite D call. Germline-derived CDR1 and CDR2 are SGDLS and YYNGEE. With 4 bases removed from V and 3 bases from J, the gap between germline ends came to 10 bases. The CDR3 totals 13 residues. CDR3 DNA sequence: TGTGCCAGCAGCCTAGGGAGCGACACTGAAGCTTTCTTT. It translates to CASSLGSDTEAFF. The full variable domain, completed using reference TRBV9 and TRBJ1-1, is DSGVTQTPKHLITATGQRVTLRCSPRSGDLSVYWYQQSLDQGLQFLIQYYNGEERAKGNILERFSAQQFPDLHSELNLSSLELGDSALYFCASSLGSDTEAFFGQGTRLTVV.

V is TRBV19 and J is TRBJ2-1; possibly TRBD2 for D (6 bases). Trimming left V 1 base short and J 6 bases short, with 7 bases between. Looked up from germline, CDR1 is LNHDA and CDR2 is SQIVND (reference sequence). The CDR3 runs to 13 residues. CDR3 sequence (DNA): TGTGCCAGTAGTATAGGACTAGGCAATGAGCAGTTCTTC. It translates to CASSIGLGNEQFF.